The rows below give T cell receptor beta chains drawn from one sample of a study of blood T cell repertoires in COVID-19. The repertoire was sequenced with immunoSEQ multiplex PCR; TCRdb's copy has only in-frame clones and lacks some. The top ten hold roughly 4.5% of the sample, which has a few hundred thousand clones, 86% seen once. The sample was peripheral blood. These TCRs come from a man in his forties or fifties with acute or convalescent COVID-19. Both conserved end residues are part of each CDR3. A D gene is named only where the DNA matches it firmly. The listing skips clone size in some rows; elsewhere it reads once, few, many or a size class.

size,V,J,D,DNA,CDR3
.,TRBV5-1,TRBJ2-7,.,TGCGCCAGCTGCTCCGGACAGCAGCCCTACGAGCAGTACTTC,CASCSGQQPYEQYF
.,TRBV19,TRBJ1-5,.,TGTGCCAGTAGTTCCTCCCCAATAGATCAGCCCCAGCATTTT,CASSSSPIDQPQHF
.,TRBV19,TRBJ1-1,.,TGTGCCAGTAGTGCCGGACACCTGAACACTGAAGCTTTCTTT,CASSAGHLNTEAFF
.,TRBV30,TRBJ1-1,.,TGTGCCTGGAGTGGGTCAGGCAATCAGGCTTTCTTT,CAWSGSGNQAFF
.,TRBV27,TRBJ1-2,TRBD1,TGTGCCAGCAGAAGGACAGGTGCGTCTCGCGGCTACACCTTC,CASRRTGASRGYTF
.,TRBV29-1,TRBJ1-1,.,TGCAGCGTTCGGTTGGACACTGAAGCTTTCTTT,CSVRLDTEAFF
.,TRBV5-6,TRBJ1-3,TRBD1,TGTGCCAGCAGCTTGCTGGGGACAGGGGAGGCTGGAAACACCATATATTTT,CASSLLGTGEAGNTIYF
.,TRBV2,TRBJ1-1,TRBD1,TGTGCCAGCAGTGAATGGGAGGCAGGGGGTAGGGGCACTGAAGCTTTCTTT,CASSEWEAGGRGTEAFF
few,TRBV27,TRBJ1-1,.,TGTGCCAGCAGTTTAAGGGGGATGAACACTGAAGCTTTCTTT,CASSLRGMNTEAFF
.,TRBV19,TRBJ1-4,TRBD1,TGTGCCAGTAGTCTCTCCCGGGACAGGGGACGAGGGAGGTTTGAAAAACTGTTTTTT,CASSLSRDRGRGRFEKLFF
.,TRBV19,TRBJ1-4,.,TGTGCCAGTAGTATCAGGAAATCTGCAACTAATGAAAAACTGTTTTTT,CASSIRKSATNEKLFF
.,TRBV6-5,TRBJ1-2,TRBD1,TGTGCCAGCACCGACAGGGGGCGCTTAAGTGGCTACACCTTC,CASTDRGRLSGYTF
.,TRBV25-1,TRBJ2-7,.,TGTGCCAGCCCCCCGCGGGGACGGCTTTCCTACGAGCAGTACTTC,CASPPRGRLSYEQYF
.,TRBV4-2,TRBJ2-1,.,TGTGCCAGCAGCCAATCATGGGGGGGGGCCCACAATGAGCAGTTCTTC,CASSQSWGGAHNEQFF
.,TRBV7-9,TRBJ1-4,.,TGTGCCAGCAGCTTTGGTCAGGGAAATGAAAAACTGTTTTTT,CASSFGQGNEKLFF
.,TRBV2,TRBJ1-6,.,TGTGCCAGCAGGTCCCAAACAGGGATTAATTCACCCCTCCACTTT,CASRSQTGINSPLHF
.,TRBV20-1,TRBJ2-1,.,TGCAGTGCTAGTGGTGCGGGCGATGAGCAGTTCTTC,CSASGAGDEQFF
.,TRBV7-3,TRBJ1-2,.,TGTGCCAGCAGCCGGACTTCTAACTATGGCTACACCTTC,CASSRTSNYGYTF
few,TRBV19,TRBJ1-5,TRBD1,TGTGCCAGTAGTGGGATTGGGACAGGGGATCAGCCCCAGCATTTT,CASSGIGTGDQPQHF
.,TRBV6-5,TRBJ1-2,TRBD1,TGTGCCAGCAGCTGGGACAGGGCCCCGTATGGCTACACCTTC,CASSWDRAPYGYTF
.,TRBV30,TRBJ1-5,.,TGTGCCTGGAGCTTAGACAATAGCAATCAGCCCCAGCATTTT,CAWSLDNSNQPQHF
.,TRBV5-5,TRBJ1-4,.,TGTGCCAGCGTCCGGGACACTATAAATGAAAAACTGTTTTTT,CASVRDTINEKLFF
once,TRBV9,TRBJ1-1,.,TGTGCCAGCAACCAAGGGGCGTGGAACACTGAAGCTTTCTTT,CASNQGAWNTEAFF
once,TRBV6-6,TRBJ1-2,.,TGTGCCAGCAGTTACCAAAAAGGCTACACCTTC,CASSYQKGYTF
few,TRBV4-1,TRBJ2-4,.,TGCGCCAGCAGCCAACCTTCGGGGTATGGCGCCAAAAACATTCAGTACTTC,CASSQPSGYGAKNIQYF
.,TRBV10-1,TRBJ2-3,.,TGCGCCAGCAGTGACAGGGTGGCGGGCACAGATACGCAGTATTTT,CASSDRVAGTDTQYF
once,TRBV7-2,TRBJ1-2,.,TGTGCCAGCAGCTTAGCCGGGCACACGGCGGGAGGCTATGGCTACACCTTC,CASSLAGHTAGGYGYTF
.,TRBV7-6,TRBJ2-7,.,TGTGCCAGCAGCTTATCCGGGACAAGCTCCTACGAGCAGTACTTC,CASSLSGTSSYEQYF
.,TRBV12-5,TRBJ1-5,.,TGTGCTAGTGGTTTGTGGCCCCATGGAGAGTCCCAGCATTTT,CASGLWPHGESQHF
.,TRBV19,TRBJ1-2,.,TGTGCCAGTCTTCCGGACAGACAACGCGACTATGGCTACACCTTC,CASLPDRQRDYGYTF
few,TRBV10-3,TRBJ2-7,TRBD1,TGTGCCAGCCTCAGGGACAGCTCCTACGAGCAGTACTTC,CASLRDSSYEQYF
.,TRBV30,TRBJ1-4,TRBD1,TGTGCCTGGAGTGTGACAGGGCGGAGTGAAAAACTGTTTTTT,CAWSVTGRSEKLFF
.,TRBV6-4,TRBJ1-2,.,TGTGCCAGCAGTGACACAGGGCGAGGCTACACCTTC,CASSDTGRGYTF
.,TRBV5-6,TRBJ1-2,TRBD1,TGTGCCAGCATCCGACAGGGGGCGGGTGGCTACACCTTC,CASIRQGAGGYTF
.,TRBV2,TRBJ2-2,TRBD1,TGTGCCAGCAGCCGGGACAGGGCCATCGCGAACACCGGGGAGCTGTTTTTT,CASSRDRAIANTGELFF